Listed below are T cell receptor beta chains from one sample, sequenced in a study of T cell repertoires in cytomegalovirus infection. TCRdb processed the reads anew with MiXCR; each CDR3 protein has one entry. The sample carries roughly 990,000 distinct CDR3 sequences, less than 40% recorded once. Antigens for these TCRs are unknown. The sequencing here drew on cultured CD8+ T cells from PBMCs, taken from culture after CMV antigen stimulation. All receptors derive from a human donor in good health (CMV status not recorded). Some clones in this sample may be carry-over from other donors' samples. CDR3s include the opening cysteine and the closing phenylalanine or tryptophan. Each record gives: CDR3 DNA, CDR3 protein, clone size, J gene, D gene, V gene. D genes are given only for firm matches. The size of a clone is reported for some rows only, either as once, few or many, or as a class for expanded clones.

TGCAGTGCTAGAGATCGAGACAGGGAGAAGAGGACCGGGGAGCTGTTTTTT CSARDRDREKRTGELFF few TRBJ2-2 TRBD1 TRBV20-1
TGTGCCAGCAGCCAAGATCAACGGGAATCTGAAGCTTTCTTT CASSQDQRESEAFF - TRBJ1-1 - TRBV14
TGCAGTGCTAGCGCGGGGGATCCCCAAGAGACCCAGTACTTC CSASAGDPQETQYF - TRBJ2-5 TRBD2 TRBV20-1
TGCAGCGTGGAGACAGGGGCCTTTGGTGAGCAGTACTTC CSVETGAFGEQYF - TRBJ2-7 TRBD1 TRBV29-1
TGTGCCAGTAGTATAGACCGTAGGAAGAACACTGAAGCTTTCTTT CASSIDRRKNTEAFF - TRBJ1-1 - TRBV19
TGTGCCAGCAGTTACGGGACTAGCGGGGGTGGTACGCAGTATTTT CASSYGTSGGGTQYF - TRBJ2-3 TRBD2 TRBV6-5
TGTGCCAGCAGCTTAGCGACAGACACTGAAGCTTTCTTT CASSLATDTEAFF few TRBJ1-1 - TRBV7-9
TGCAGTGCTAGAGGTTGGCTAGCGGGGGCAGATACGCAGTATTTT CSARGWLAGADTQYF - TRBJ2-3 TRBD2 TRBV20-1
TGTGCCAGCAGCTTAGTGCCAAACCTAGGTTTCATTCAGTACTTC CASSLVPNLGFIQYF few TRBJ2-4 - TRBV7-6
TGTGCCACCAGTGACAGAGGGAACACCGGGGAGCTGTTTTTT CATSDRGNTGELFF - TRBJ2-2 - TRBV24-1
TGTGCCAGCAGTGACTGGGGGGGCGAGATCAATCAGCCCCAGCATTTT CASSDWGGEINQPQHF - TRBJ1-5 - TRBV6-1
TGTGCCAGCAGCCACGGACAGGGGACCGGGGAGCTGTTTTTT CASSHGQGTGELFF few TRBJ2-2 TRBD1 TRBV28
TGTGCCAGCAGTTCATATCGAGAGTTCAGTAACTATGGCTACACCTTC CASSSYREFSNYGYTF - TRBJ1-2 - TRBV27
TGTGCCAGCAGCTTACCTGGGGACCGCTACCCCTCTGGGGCCAACGTCCTGACTTTC CASSLPGDRYPSGANVLTF many TRBJ2-6 - TRBV7-9
TGTGCCAGCAGCTTAGGCCAGGGGAGAGCGTTGCCCTTGGTACCTTCTGGAAACACCATATATTTT CASSLGQGRALPLVPSGNTIYF few TRBJ1-3 - TRBV7-8